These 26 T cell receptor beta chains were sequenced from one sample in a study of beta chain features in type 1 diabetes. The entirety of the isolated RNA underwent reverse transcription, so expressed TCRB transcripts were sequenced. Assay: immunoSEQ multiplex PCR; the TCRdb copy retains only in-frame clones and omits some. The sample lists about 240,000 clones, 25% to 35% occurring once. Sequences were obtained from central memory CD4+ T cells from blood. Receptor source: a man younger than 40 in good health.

The CDR3 nucleotides read TGTGCCAGCAGTGACAGGAGAGGCGAGCAGTACTTC. It yields the protein CASSDRRGEQYF. The J gene is TRBJ2-7, the V gene TRBV27; weak D call: TRBD1 (6 bases). Germline CDR1 and CDR2: MNHEY and SMNVEV (reference sequence). V was clipped by 5 bases and J by 6 bases, with 11 bases between them. The length of the CDR3 is 12 residues.

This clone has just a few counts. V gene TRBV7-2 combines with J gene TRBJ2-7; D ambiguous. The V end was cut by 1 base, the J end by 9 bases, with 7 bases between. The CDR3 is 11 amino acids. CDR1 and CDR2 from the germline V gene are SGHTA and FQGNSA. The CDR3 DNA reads TGTGCCAGCAGCTTAGGTCCGTGGCAGTACTTC. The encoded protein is CASSLGPWQYF.

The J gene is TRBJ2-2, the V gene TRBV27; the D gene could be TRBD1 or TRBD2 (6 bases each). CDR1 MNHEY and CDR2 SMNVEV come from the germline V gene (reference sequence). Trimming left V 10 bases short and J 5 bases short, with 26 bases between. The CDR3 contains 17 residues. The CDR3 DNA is TGTGCCATCGGGCCGGCCCGGACGGGGGCCGGTACCGGGGAGCTGTTTTTT. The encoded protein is CAIGPARTGAGTGELFF.

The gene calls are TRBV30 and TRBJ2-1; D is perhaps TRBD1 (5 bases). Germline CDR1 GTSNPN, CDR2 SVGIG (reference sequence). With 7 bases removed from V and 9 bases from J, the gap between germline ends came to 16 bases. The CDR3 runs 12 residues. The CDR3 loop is CASVGPAGEQFF. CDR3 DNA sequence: TGTGCCTCAGTGGGGCCGGCCGGTGAGCAGTTCTTC.

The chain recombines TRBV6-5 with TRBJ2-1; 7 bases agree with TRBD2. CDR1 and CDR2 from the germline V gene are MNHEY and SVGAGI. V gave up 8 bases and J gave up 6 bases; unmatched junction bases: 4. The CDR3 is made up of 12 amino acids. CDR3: CASGRALNEQFF. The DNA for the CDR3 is TGTGCCAGCGGGAGGGCCCTCAATGAGCAGTTCTTC.

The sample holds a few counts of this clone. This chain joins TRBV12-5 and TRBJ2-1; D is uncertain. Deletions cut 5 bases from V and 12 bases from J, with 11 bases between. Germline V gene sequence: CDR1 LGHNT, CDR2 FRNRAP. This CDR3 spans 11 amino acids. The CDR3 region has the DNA TGTGCTAGTGGTATTAAAGGCGTGCAGTTCTTC. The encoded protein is CASGIKGVQFF.

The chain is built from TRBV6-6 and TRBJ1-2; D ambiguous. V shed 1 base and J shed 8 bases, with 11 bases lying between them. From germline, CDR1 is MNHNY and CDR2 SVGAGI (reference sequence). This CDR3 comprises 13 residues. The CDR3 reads CASSYFEEGGYTF. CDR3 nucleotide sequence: TGTGCCAGCAGTTACTTTGAGGAAGGGGGCTACACCTTC.

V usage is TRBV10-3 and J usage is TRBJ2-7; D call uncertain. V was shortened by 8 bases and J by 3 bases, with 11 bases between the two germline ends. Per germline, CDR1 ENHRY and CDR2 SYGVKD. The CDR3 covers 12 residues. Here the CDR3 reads CAIGEANYEQYF. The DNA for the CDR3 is TGTGCCATCGGAGAGGCGAACTACGAGCAGTACTTC.

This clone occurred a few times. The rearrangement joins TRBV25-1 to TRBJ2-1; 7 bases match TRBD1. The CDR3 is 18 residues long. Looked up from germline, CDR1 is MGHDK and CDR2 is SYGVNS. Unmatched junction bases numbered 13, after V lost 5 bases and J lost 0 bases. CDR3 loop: CASSPLPGQSSSYNEQFF. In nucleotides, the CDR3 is TGTGCCAGCAGTCCGCTCCCGGGACAGTCGAGCTCCTACAATGAGCAGTTCTTC.

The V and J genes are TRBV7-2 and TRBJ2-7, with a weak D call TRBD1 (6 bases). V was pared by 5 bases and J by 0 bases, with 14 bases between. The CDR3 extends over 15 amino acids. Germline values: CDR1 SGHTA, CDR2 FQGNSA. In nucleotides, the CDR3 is TGTGCCAGCAGCCCCTTAGGGGGAGTCTCCTACGAGCAGTACTTC. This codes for CASSPLGGVSYEQYF.

The CDR3 coding sequence is TGTGCCAGCAGCGTAGAGGGTCAAACCCGCACAGATACGCAGTATTTT. Protein: CASSVEGQTRTDTQYF. The chain combines TRBV9 with TRBJ2-3; D is undetermined. The V and J ends lost 0 bases and 1 base respectively, with 12 bases between them. Looked up from germline, CDR1 is SGDLS and CDR2 is YYNGEE. This CDR3 is built from 16 residues. Based on the CDR3 plus reference TRBV9 and TRBJ2-3, the full variable domain is DSGVTQTPKHLITATGQRVTLRCSPRSGDLSVYWYQQSLDQGLQFLIQYYNGEERAKGNILERFSAQQFPDLHSELNLSSLELGDSALYFCASSVEGQTRTDTQYFGPGTRLTVL.

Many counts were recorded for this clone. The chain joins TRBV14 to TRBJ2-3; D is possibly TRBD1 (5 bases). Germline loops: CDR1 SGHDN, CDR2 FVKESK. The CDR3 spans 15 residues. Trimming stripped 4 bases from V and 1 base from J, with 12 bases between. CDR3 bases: TGTGCCAGCAGCCTGCAGGGTATCGGCACAGATACGCAGTATTTT. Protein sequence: CASSLQGIGTDTQYF.

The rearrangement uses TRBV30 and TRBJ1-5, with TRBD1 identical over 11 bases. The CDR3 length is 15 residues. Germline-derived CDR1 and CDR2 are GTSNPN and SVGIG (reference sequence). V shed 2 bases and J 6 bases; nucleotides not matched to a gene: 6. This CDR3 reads CAWSSDRGRGQPQHF. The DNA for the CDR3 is TGTGCCTGGAGTTCGGACAGGGGGCGAGGTCAGCCCCAGCATTTT.

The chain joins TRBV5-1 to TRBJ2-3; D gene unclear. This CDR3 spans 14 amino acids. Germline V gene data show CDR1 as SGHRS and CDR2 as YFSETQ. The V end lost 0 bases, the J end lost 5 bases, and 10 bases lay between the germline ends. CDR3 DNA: TGCGCCAGCAGCTTGGGCCTAGTGGGAGATACGCAGTATTTT. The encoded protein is CASSLGLVGDTQYF.

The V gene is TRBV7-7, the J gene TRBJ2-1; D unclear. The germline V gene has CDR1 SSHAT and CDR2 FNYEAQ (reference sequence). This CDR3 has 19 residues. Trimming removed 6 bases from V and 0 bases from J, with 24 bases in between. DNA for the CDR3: TGTGCCAGCAGACTTCGCTCCCGCATCCCGCCCTACTCCTACAATGAGCAGTTCTTC. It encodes CASRLRSRIPPYSYNEQFF.

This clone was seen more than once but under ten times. The CDR3 region has the DNA TGTGCCAGCAGTCAGAAGCCGCCCCTTGAGCAGTTCTTC. Amino acids: CASSQKPPLEQFF. The V call is TRBV6-5, the J call TRBJ2-1; D unresolved. V shed 5 bases and J shed 9 bases, with 14 bases lying between them. Germline values: CDR1 MNHEY, CDR2 SVGAGI. This CDR3 is built from 13 residues.

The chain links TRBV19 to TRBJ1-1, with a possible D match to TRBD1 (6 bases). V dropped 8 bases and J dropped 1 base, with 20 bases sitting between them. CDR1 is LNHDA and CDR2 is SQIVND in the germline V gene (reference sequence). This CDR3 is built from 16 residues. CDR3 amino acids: CASGRQVRQANTEAFF. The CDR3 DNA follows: TGTGCCAGTGGGAGACAGGTGAGACAAGCGAACACTGAAGCTTTCTTT.

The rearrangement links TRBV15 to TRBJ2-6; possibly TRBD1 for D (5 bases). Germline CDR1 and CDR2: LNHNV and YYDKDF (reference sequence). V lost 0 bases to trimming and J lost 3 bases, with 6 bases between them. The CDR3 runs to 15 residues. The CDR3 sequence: CATSREGLGANVLTF. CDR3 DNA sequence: TGTGCCACCAGCAGAGAGGGGCTTGGGGCCAACGTCCTGACTTTC.

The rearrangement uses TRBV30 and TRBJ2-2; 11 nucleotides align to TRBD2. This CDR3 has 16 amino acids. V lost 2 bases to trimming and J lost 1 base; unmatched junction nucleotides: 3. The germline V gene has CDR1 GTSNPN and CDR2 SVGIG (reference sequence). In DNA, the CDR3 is TGTGCCTGGAGTTACGGACTAGCGGGGAACACCGGGGAGCTGTTTTTT. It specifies CAWSYGLAGNTGELFF.

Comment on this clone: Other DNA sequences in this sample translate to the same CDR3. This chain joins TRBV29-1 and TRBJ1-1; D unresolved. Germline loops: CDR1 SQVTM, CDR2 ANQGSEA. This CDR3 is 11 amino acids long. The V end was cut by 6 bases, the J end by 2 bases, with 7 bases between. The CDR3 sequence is CSVTQNTEAFF. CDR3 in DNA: TGCAGCGTCACACAAAACACTGAAGCTTTCTTT.

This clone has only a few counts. The CDR3 sequence is CASSWDRGSDTQYF. The CDR3 nucleotides are TGTGCCAGCAGTTGGGACAGGGGAAGTGATACGCAGTATTTT. This chain uses TRBV6-5 with TRBJ2-3, with TRBD1 matching 10 bases. CDR1 is MNHEY and CDR2 is SVGAGI in the germline V gene. This CDR3 region has 14 residues. V gave up 4 bases and J gave up 6 bases; unmatched junction bases: 4.

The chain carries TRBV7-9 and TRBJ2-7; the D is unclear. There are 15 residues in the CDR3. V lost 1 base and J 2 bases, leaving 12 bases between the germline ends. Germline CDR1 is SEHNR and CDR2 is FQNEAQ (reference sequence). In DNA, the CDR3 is TGTGCCAGCAGCTTAGATATCGCAGGAACCTACGAGCAGTACTTC. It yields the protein CASSLDIAGTYEQYF.

The CDR3 bases are TGTGCCAGCAGCTTAGCGGCCAGGACGAACACTGAAGCTTTCTTT. This sequence encodes CASSLAARTNTEAFF. V usage is TRBV7-2 and J usage is TRBJ1-1; D ambiguous. Germline V gives CDR1 SGHTA, CDR2 FQGNSA. The CDR3 loop spans 15 amino acids. Trimming removed 0 bases at V and 1 base at J, with 9 bases between.

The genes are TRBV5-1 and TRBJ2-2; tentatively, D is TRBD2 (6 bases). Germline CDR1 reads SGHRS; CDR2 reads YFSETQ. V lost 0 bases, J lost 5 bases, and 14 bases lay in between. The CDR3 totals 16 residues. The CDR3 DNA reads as TGCGCCAGCAGCTTGGATCCGGGAGCTACGACCGGGGAGCTGTTTTTT. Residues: CASSLDPGATTGELFF.

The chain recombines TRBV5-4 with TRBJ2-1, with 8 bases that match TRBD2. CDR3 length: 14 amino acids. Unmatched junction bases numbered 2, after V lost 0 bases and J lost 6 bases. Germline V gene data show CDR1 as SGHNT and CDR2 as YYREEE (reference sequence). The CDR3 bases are TGTGCCAGCAGCTTGGAACGGGGGGGCAATGAGCAGTTCTTC. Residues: CASSLERGGNEQFF.

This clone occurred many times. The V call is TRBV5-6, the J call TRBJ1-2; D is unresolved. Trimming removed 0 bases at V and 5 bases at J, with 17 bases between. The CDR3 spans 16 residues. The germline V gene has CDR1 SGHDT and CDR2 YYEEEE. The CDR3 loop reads CASSLVDGREVYGYTF. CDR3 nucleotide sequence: TGTGCCAGCAGCTTGGTCGACGGGCGGGAAGTTTATGGCTACACCTTC.